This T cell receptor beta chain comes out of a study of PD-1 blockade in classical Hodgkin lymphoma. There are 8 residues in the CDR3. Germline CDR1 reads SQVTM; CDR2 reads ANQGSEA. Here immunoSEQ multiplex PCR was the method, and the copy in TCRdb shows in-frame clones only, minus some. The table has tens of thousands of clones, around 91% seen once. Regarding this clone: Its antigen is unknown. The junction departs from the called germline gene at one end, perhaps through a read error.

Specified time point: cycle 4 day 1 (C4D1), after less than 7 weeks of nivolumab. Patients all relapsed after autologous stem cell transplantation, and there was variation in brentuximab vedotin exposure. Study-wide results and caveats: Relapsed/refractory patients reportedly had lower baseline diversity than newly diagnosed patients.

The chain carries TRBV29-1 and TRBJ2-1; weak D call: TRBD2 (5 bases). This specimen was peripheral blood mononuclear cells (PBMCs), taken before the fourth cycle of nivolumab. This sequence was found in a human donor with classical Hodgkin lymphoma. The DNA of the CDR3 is TGCAGCGTTGACAAAGCGGTCTTC. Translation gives CSVDKAVF.